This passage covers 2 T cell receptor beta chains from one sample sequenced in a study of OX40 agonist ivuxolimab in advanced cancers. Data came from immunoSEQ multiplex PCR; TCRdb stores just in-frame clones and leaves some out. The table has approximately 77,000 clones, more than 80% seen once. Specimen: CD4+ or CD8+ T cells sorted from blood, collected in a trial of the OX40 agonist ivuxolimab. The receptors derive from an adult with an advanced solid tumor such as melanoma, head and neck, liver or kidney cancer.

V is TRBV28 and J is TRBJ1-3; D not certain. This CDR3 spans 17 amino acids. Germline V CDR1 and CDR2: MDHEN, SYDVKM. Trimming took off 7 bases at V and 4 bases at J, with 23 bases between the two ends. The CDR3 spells CASNRSPGAGPGNTIYF. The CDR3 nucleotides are TGTGCCAGCAATAGAAGTCCCGGTGCGGGTCCCGGAAACACCATATATTTT.

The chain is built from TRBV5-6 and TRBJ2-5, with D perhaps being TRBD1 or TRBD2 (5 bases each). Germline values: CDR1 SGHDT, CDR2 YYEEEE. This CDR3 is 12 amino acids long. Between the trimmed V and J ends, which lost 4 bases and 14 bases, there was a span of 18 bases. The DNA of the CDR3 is TGTGCCAGCAGCATCACCCCCGGGACCACCTACTTC. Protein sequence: CASSITPGTTYF.